The 28 T cell receptor beta chains given below trace back to one sample, sequenced in a study of spatial heterogeneity in lung cancer. Time point of the sample: sample taken at primary tumor resection. For these TCRs, the target antigens are not known. In TCRdb, the 5' RACE reads were re-called with MiXCR into one record per CDR3 protein. Of 100,000 or so distinct CDR3 sequences in the sample, about 4.4% were seen once. Study-wide results and caveats: Expanded intratumoral alpha and beta TCR counts tracked tumor mutation counts.

Sequences were derived from lung tumor tissue, sampled at surgery. The receptors originated from a male donor with early-stage non-small cell lung cancer.

This clonotype has ten or more counts. The J gene is TRBJ2-5, the V gene TRBV3-1; TRBD2 matches 7 bases. J was trimmed by 7 bases and V by 2 bases; bases with no gene match: 7. This CDR3 spans 14 amino acids. CDR1 is LGHDT, CDR2 YNNKEL, per germline (reference sequence). The CDR3 sequence: CASSQRAGEGTQYF. The CDR3 DNA reads as TGTGCCAGCAGCCAAAGGGCGGGAGAGGGGACCCAGTACTTC.

This clonotype was recorded at least ten times. This chain connects TRBV10-2 to TRBJ1-4, with D unresolved. Trimming pared 5 bases from V and 8 bases from J, leaving 12 bases between. Germline lookup yields CDR1 WSHSY and CDR2 SAAADI. The CDR3 runs 13 residues. In nucleotides, the CDR3 is TGCGCCAGCAGTTCCTTCGGTGGCGAAAAACTGTTTTTT. Translated, it gives CASSSFGGEKLFF.

This clonotype was detected ten times or more. The rearrangement joins TRBV20-1 to TRBJ1-3, with 7 bases fitting TRBD1. CDR3 length: 16 residues. J lost 2 bases, V lost 3 bases, and 10 bases had no gene match. Per the germline V gene, CDR1 is DFQATT and CDR2 is SNEGSKA (reference sequence). The CDR3 DNA reads TGCAGTGCTAGGGACCTCCAGGGGGGCCCTGGAAACACCATATATTTT. Its translation is CSARDLQGGPGNTIYF.

This clonotype came up many times. This chain links TRBV20-1 with TRBJ1-2; D is uncertain. The V end lost 1 base, the J end lost 7 bases, and 10 bases lay between the germline ends. The CDR3 sequence is 12 residues long. Germline assignment: CDR1 DFQATT and CDR2 SNEGSKA (reference sequence). Here the CDR3 DNA reads TGCAGTGCTAGAGTTCTTCCTACTGGCTACACCTTC. Amino acids: CSARVLPTGYTF.

In its sample, this clonotype was seen many times. The rearrangement joins TRBV20-1 to TRBJ1-6, with D uncertain. The CDR3 covers 12 residues. V dropped 3 bases and J dropped 6 bases, with 6 bases sitting between them. The germline gives CDR1 DFQATT, CDR2 SNEGSKA (reference sequence). The CDR3 loop is CSARNPNSPLHF. The CDR3 nucleotides are TGCAGTGCTAGGAATCCTAATTCACCCCTCCACTTT.

There are many counts of this clonotype. The genes are TRBV12-3 or TRBV12-4 and TRBJ2-3; 7 nucleotides line up with TRBD2. CDR3 length equals 14 residues. J gave up 10 bases and V 7 bases, and 14 bases lay outside the gene matches. The CDR3 reads CASNPSGAQTPQYF. The DNA of the CDR3 is TGTGCCAGCAACCCTAGCGGAGCCCAGACGCCGCAGTATTTT.

This clonotype showed up many times. The J gene is TRBJ2-3, the V gene TRBV28, with 8 bases lining up with TRBD2. Germline loops: CDR1 MDHEN, CDR2 SYDVKM. This CDR3 is 16 amino acids long. The trim removed 3 bases at V and 1 base at J, leaving 6 bases unmatched. DNA of the CDR3: TGTGCCAGCAGTTTTCCCGGACTAGCAGGCACAGATACGCAGTATTTT. This sequence encodes CASSFPGLAGTDTQYF.

In its sample, this clonotype was seen many times. The chain is built from TRBV29-1 and TRBJ2-7; 8 positions agree with TRBD2. Looked up from germline, CDR1 is SQVTM and CDR2 is ANQGSEA. The junction had 11 bases not matched to a gene; V was cut back by 5 bases and J by 2 bases. This CDR3 is 15 amino acids long. CDR3 sequence: CSVTSDGRAAYEQYF. The CDR3 nucleotides read TGCAGCGTTACGTCAGACGGGAGGGCGGCCTACGAGCAGTACTTC.

Regarding this clonotype: This may come from a read error, since a much larger clone is one base off. This chain links TRBV6-6 with TRBJ2-7, with TRBD1 matching over 9 bases. Germline V gene data show CDR1 as MNHNY and CDR2 as SVGAGI (reference sequence). This CDR3 has 17 residues. The J segment lost 0 bases and the V segment lost 8 bases, leaving 14 bases of the junction unmatched. This CDR3 is CASYQSPTGGYSYEQYF. Here the CDR3 DNA reads TGTGCCAGCTACCAATCCCCCACAGGGGGCTACTCCTACGAGCAGTACTTC.

Notes on this clonotype: A single base separates this from a much larger clone, so it may be a read error. V usage is TRBV28 and J usage is TRBJ2-3; 8 nucleotides line up with TRBD1. CDR3 length: 14 amino acids. Germline V gives CDR1 MDHEN, CDR2 SYDVKM. CDR3 sequence reads: CASTDRGGADSQYF. DNA for the CDR3: TGTGCCAGCACCGACAGGGGAGGTGCAGATTCGCAGTATTTT.

This clonotype was counted at least ten times. The rearrangement uses TRBV27 and TRBJ1-5; possibly TRBD1 for D (5 bases). Germline CDR1 and CDR2: MNHEY and SMNVEV (reference sequence). V lost 5 bases, J lost 4 bases, and 12 bases lay in between. The CDR3 length is 14 residues. The CDR3: CASSLQGRNQPQHF. The CDR3 DNA follows: TGTGCCAGCAGTCTCCAGGGTAGGAATCAGCCCCAGCATTTT.

This clonotype has ten or more counts. The V and J genes are TRBV9 and TRBJ2-7; 7 positions agree with TRBD2. Germline V gene lookup returns CDR1 SGDLS and CDR2 YYNGEE. The CDR3 has 13 residues. J gave up 6 bases and V 1 base, and 4 bases lay outside the gene matches. CDR3 region: CASSVFREGEQYF. In nucleotides, the CDR3 is TGTGCCAGCAGCGTATTCAGGGAGGGCGAGCAGTACTTC. Together with reference TRBV9 and TRBJ2-7, the CDR3 gives the full variable domain: DSGVTQTPKHLITATGQRVTLRCSPRSGDLSVYWYQQSLDQGLQFLIQYYNGEERAKGNILERFSAQQFPDLHSELNLSSLELGDSALYFCASSVFREGEQYFGPGTRLTVT.

The CDR3 DNA is TGCGCCAGCAGCTTTACCGCAGCATCCAGCTCTTATGGCTACACCTTC. Translated, it gives CASSFTAASSSYGYTF. The chain combines TRBV5-1 with TRBJ1-2, with D hard to call. The CDR3 sequence is 16 residues long. CDR1 and CDR2 (germline): SGHRS, YFSETQ. The V end was cut by 2 bases, the J end by 5 bases, with 19 bases between.

This clonotype was seen repeatedly, ten times or more. The chain links TRBV4-1 to TRBJ2-2; D might be TRBD2 (5 bases). The V gene's germline CDR1 is MGHRA and CDR2 YSYEKL. Trimming left V 4 bases short and J 1 base short, with 13 bases between. The CDR3 totals 16 residues. The DNA of the CDR3 is TGCGCCAGCAGCCCCTCGGGGTGGCAGAACACCGGGGAGCTGTTTTTT. Its translation: CASSPSGWQNTGELFF.

This clonotype was recorded a few times. The chain links TRBV6-5 to TRBJ1-5, with unresolved D. Germline CDR1 is MNHEY and CDR2 is SVGAGI. The CDR3 is made up of 13 amino acids. Deletions cut 5 bases from V and 7 bases from J, with 12 bases between. The CDR3 loop reads CASSTIPVQPQHF. CDR3 DNA: TGTGCCAGCAGTACGATTCCCGTCCAGCCCCAGCATTTT.

This clonotype was picked up many times. The gene calls are TRBV5-6 and TRBJ2-4, with D tentatively TRBD1 (5 bases). The length of the CDR3 is 15 residues. Trimming took off 3 bases at V and 1 base at J, with 11 bases between the two ends. In germline, CDR1 is SGHDT, CDR2 YYEEEE. The chain's CDR3 is CASSSQTAAKNIQYF. The CDR3 DNA reads as TGTGCCAGCAGCTCCCAGACAGCTGCCAAAAACATTCAGTACTTC.

This clonotype was observed many times. The rearrangement joins TRBV20-1 to TRBJ2-7; D is undetermined. The CDR3 runs to 12 residues. Germline loops: CDR1 DFQATT, CDR2 SNEGSKA (reference sequence). The V end lost 3 bases, the J end lost 7 bases, and 13 bases lay between the germline ends. The CDR3 region has the DNA TGCAGTGCTAGCTCCGCGGACGGTGAGCAGTACTTC. This encodes CSASSADGEQYF.

This clonotype has at least ten counts. In DNA, the CDR3 is TGTGCCAGCAGTTACGGCTGTAAGACTAGCGGGAGAACTGCGGGGGAGCAGTACTTC. Amino acid sequence: CASSYGCKTSGRTAGEQYF. The gene calls are TRBV6-7 and TRBJ2-7, with 12 bases identical to TRBD2. TRBV6-7 is treated as an ORF (open reading frame) with a function not yet certain. With 2 bases clipped from V and 7 bases from J, the junction kept 18 bases outside the gene matches. The CDR3 spans 19 residues.

The rearrangement links TRBV29-1 to TRBJ2-5; 13 bases are shared with TRBD2. The V and J ends lost 7 bases and 4 bases, in that order; junction bases with no gene match: 6. The CDR3 is 14 residues long. Germline V gene data show CDR1 as SQVTM and CDR2 as ANQGSEA. DNA of the CDR3: TGCAGCGGTAGCCGGACTAGCGGGAGAGAGACCCAGTACTTC. As protein: CSGSRTSGRETQYF.

This clonotype was counted ten times or more. The chain uses TRBV7-9 and TRBJ2-6; D call uncertain. The CDR3 has 17 residues. V lost 9 bases and J 0 bases, leaving 18 bases between the germline ends. Germline values: CDR1 SEHNR, CDR2 FQNEAQ (reference sequence). The DNA of the CDR3 is TGTGCCAGAACCCCCCTGAGGCAGGCCTCTGGGGCCAACGTCCTGACTTTC. This sequence encodes CARTPLRQASGANVLTF.

This clonotype was seen repeatedly, ten times or more. The V gene is TRBV6-6, the J gene TRBJ1-4; D possibly corresponds to TRBD1 (5 bases). Germline V gene lookup returns CDR1 MNHNY and CDR2 SVGAGI (reference sequence). The CDR3 totals 16 residues. The V end lost 2 bases, the J end lost 4 bases, and 14 bases lay between the germline ends. Here the CDR3 reads CASSYPDGADNEKLFF. The CDR3 DNA reads as TGTGCCAGCAGTTACCCCGACGGGGCCGATAATGAAAAACTGTTTTTT.

This clonotype has a count of ten or more. This sequence joins TRBV12-5 and TRBJ2-1, with D possibly being TRBD2 (6 bases). Germline V gives CDR1 LGHNT, CDR2 FRNRAP. Trimming took off 0 bases at V and 2 bases at J, with 11 bases between the two ends. This CDR3 is 16 amino acids long. The CDR3 protein is CASGLVTGDAYNEQFF. Here the CDR3 DNA reads TGTGCTAGTGGTTTGGTAACGGGAGACGCCTACAATGAGCAGTTCTTC.

This clonotype was found many times. V usage is TRBV6-5 and J usage is TRBJ2-3; D is ambiguous. Per the germline V gene, CDR1 is MNHEY and CDR2 is SVGAGI. This CDR3 is 13 amino acids long. V was trimmed by 5 bases and J by 2 bases, leaving 8 bases between them. The CDR3 DNA reads TGTGCCAGCAGTGGCGTGGACACAGATACGCAGTATTTT. Its protein is CASSGVDTDTQYF.

This clonotype has a count of ten or more. The rearrangement joins TRBV28 to TRBJ1-2; a possible D gene is TRBD1 (5 bases). Germline CDR1 is MDHEN and CDR2 is SYDVKM. The CDR3 length is 17 residues. Deletions cut 3 bases from V and 3 bases from J, with 20 bases between. CDR3 bases: TGTGCCAGCAGTTTTTACCGGGCAACCGTACAGGACTATGGCTACACCTTC. This sequence encodes CASSFYRATVQDYGYTF.

This clonotype was seen more than once but under ten times. V gene TRBV5-1 combines with J gene TRBJ2-3, with D maybe TRBD1 (6 bases). This CDR3 comprises 14 residues. From germline, CDR1 is SGHRS and CDR2 YFSETQ. V shed 4 bases and J shed 2 bases, with 11 bases lying between them. This CDR3 is CASSRTGNTDTQYF. In DNA, the CDR3 is TGCGCCAGCAGCCGTACAGGGAACACAGATACGCAGTATTTT.

This clonotype was counted at least ten times. The gene calls are TRBV11-1 and TRBJ2-5; tentatively, D is TRBD1 (6 bases). In germline, CDR1 is SGHAT, CDR2 FQDESV (reference sequence). The CDR3 runs to 15 residues. The ends were cut back, 5 bases at V and 5 bases at J, with 18 bases in the middle. CDR3: CASSIVGYREETQYF. For the CDR3, the DNA is TGTGCCAGCAGCATCGTAGGTTACAGGGAGGAGACCCAGTACTTC.

This clonotype was recorded many times. This chain connects TRBV20-1 to TRBJ2-1; TRBD2 aligns across 14 bases. Germline V gene sequence: CDR1 DFQATT, CDR2 SNEGSKA (reference sequence). Trimming removed 6 bases from V and 7 bases from J; junction bases left unmatched: 5. The CDR3 is 14 residues long. DNA of the CDR3: TGCAGTGCGGGACTAGCGGGAGTCTCAAATGAGCAGTTCTTC. Its protein is CSAGLAGVSNEQFF.

This clonotype was counted many times. This chain links TRBV5-1 with TRBJ2-7; 7 bases map to TRBD1. Germline V gene data show CDR1 as SGHRS and CDR2 as YFSETQ. This CDR3 comprises 16 residues. J gave up 2 bases and V 2 bases, and 10 bases lay outside the gene matches. This CDR3 is CASSLDPTGLTYEQYF. CDR3 coding DNA: TGCGCCAGCAGCTTAGATCCGACAGGGTTGACCTACGAGCAGTACTTC. Complete variable domain (other parts from reference TRBV5-1 and TRBJ2-7): KAGVTQTPRYLIKTRGQQVTLSCSPISGHRSVSWYQQTPGQGLQFLFEYFSETQRNKGNFPGRFSGRQFSNSRSEMNVSTLELGDSALYLCASSLDPTGLTYEQYFGPGTRLTVT.